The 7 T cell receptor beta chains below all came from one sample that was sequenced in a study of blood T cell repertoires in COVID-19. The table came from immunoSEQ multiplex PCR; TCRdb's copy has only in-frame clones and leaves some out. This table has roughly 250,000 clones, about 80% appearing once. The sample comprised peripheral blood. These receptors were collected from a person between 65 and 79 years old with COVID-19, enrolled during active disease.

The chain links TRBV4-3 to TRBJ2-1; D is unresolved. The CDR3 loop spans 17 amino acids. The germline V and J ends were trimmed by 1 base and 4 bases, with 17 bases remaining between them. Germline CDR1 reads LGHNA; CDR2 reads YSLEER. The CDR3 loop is CASSQGPGVPMYNEQFF. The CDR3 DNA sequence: TGCGCCAGCAGCCAAGGCCCGGGTGTACCCATGTACAATGAGCAGTTCTTC.

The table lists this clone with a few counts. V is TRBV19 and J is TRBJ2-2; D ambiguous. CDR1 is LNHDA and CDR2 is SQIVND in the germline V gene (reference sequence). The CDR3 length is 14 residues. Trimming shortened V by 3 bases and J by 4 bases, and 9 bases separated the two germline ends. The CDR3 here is CASSIFYRTGELFF. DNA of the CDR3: TGTGCCAGTAGTATTTTCTACCGCACCGGGGAGCTGTTTTTT. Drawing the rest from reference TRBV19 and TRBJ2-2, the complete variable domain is DGGITQSPKYLFRKEGQNVTLSCEQNLNHDAMYWYRQDPGQGLRLIYYSQIVNDFQKGDIAEGYSVSREKKESFPLTVTSAQKNPTAFYLCASSIFYRTGELFFGEGSRLTVL.

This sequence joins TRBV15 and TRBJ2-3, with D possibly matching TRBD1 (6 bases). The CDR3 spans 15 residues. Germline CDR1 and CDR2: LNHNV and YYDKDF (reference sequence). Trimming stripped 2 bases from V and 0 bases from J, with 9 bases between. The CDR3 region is CATSRPRGSTDTQYF. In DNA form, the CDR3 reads TGTGCCACCAGCAGACCCAGGGGAAGCACAGATACGCAGTATTTT.

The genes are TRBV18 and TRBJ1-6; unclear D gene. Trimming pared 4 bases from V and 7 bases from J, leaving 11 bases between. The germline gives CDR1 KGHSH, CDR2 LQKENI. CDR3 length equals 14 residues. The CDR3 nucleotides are TGTGCCAGCTCACTTACAGAAACCAATTCACCCCTCCACTTT. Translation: CASSLTETNSPLHF.

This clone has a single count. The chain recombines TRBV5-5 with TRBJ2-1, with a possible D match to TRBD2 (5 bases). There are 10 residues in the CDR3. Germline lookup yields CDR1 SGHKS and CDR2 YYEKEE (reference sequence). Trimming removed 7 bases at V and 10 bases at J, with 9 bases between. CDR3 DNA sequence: TGTGCCAGCTGGCGCGGGGAGCAGTTCTTC. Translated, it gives CASWRGEQFF.

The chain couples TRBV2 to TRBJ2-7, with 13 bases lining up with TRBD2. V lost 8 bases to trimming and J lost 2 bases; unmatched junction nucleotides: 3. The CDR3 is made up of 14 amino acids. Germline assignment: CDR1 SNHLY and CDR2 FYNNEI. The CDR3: CASQLAGGPYEQYF. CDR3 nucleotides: TGTGCCAGCCAACTAGCGGGAGGGCCCTACGAGCAGTACTTC.

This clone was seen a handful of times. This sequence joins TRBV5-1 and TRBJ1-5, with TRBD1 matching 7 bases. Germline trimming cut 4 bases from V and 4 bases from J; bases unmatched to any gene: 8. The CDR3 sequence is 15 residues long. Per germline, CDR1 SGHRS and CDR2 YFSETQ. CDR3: CASSEGGLMNQPQHF. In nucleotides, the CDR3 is TGCGCCAGCAGCGAAGGGGGCCTGATGAATCAGCCCCAGCATTTT.